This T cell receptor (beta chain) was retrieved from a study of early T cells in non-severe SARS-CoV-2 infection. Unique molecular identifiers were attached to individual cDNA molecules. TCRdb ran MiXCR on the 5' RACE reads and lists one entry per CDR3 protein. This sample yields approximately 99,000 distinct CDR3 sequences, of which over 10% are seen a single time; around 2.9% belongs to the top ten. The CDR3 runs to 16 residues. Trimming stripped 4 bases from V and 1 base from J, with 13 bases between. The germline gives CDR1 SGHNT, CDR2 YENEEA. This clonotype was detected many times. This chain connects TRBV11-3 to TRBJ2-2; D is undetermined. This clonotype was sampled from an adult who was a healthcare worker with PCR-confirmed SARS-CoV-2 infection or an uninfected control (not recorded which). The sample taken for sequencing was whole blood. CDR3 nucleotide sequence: TGTGCCAGCAGCTGGTCAAGGGCGAAGAACACCGGGGAGCTGTTTTTT. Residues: CASSWSRAKNTGELFF.